Listed below are T cell receptor beta chains from one sample, sequenced in a study of T cell repertoires in cytomegalovirus infection. One entry per CDR3 protein results from TCRdb running MiXCR on the reads. The data contain approximately 490,000 distinct CDR3 sequences, approximately 10% of them singletons. Sequences were obtained from PBMCs. All receptors derive from a human donor in good health (CMV status not recorded). Some clones in this sample may be carry-over from other donors' samples. Both conserved end residues are part of each CDR3. A D gene is named only where the DNA matches it firmly. Part of the rows lack a size; the others show once, few, many or a class for expanded clones.

TGTGCCAGCAGCCAAGAGGTCCGTGGGCTCGACAGGTACGAGCAGTACTTC CASSQEVRGLDRYEQYF many TRBJ2-7 - TRBV4-2
TGTGCCAGCAGTCCTAGACAGGACCGGCCCCAGCATTTT CASSPRQDRPQHF many TRBJ1-5 - TRBV27
TGTGCCAGCAGTTACACCCAAGCCGAAGCTTTCTTT CASSYTQAEAFF many TRBJ1-1 - TRBV6-6
TGTGCCAGCAGCTTAGCGGAGGGGGGAGGAAGTGAAAAACTGTTTTTT CASSLAEGGGSEKLFF many TRBJ1-4 - TRBV7-2
TGTGCCAGCAGCTTAGACCCAGAAGGAGATACGCAGTATTTT CASSLDPEGDTQYF many TRBJ2-3 - TRBV7-8
TGTGCCAGCAGCGTGGCCGGGACAGGGGATTCACCCCTCCACTTT CASSVAGTGDSPLHF few TRBJ1-6 TRBD1 TRBV9
TGTGCCACCAGCAGAAGGGGGGAGGGAAGAGATGAGCAGTTCTTC CATSRRGEGRDEQFF - TRBJ2-1 - TRBV15
TGTGCCATCAGTGAGTCGACGTCGGAGCTCGGGTATTTT CAISESTSELGYF few TRBJ2-3 - TRBV10-3
TGCAGTGCTAGAAGGGAGCCAAATCAGCCCCAGCATTTT CSARREPNQPQHF - TRBJ1-5 - TRBV20-1
TGTGCCAGCAGCCCGACTAGCGGGAGACCGGACGAGCAGTACTTC CASSPTSGRPDEQYF few TRBJ2-7 TRBD2 TRBV5-5
TGCGCCAGCAGGGGCACTTTCTCTGGAAACACCATATATTTT CASRGTFSGNTIYF few TRBJ1-3 - TRBV5-1
TGTGCCAGCAGCTTAGAAAGACAGATTCCTGAAGCTTTCTTT CASSLERQIPEAFF many TRBJ1-1 - TRBV7-8
TGTGCCAGTAGTATAGGGCCCCTCGACACTGAAGCTTTCTTT CASSIGPLDTEAFF few TRBJ1-1 - TRBV19
TGTGCCAGCAGATCCGGGACTAGCGGAGTCAATGAGCAGTTCTTC CASRSGTSGVNEQFF - TRBJ2-1 TRBD2 TRBV7-6
TGCAGTGCTGCTCTGAGGGGAACCGGGGAGCTGTTTTTT CSAALRGTGELFF - TRBJ2-2 - TRBV20-1
TGTGCCAGCAGCTCCGAAGGACTGTCCGGGGGCTTTGAAGCTTTCTTT CASSSEGLSGGFEAFF many TRBJ1-1 - TRBV7-2
TGTGCCAGCTCACCACAGGGTCCGGGGCATGGGGCCAACGTCCTGACTTTC CASSPQGPGHGANVLTF many TRBJ2-6 - TRBV18
TGTGCCAGCAGCTTACGGGGTGACTATGGCTACACCTTC CASSLRGDYGYTF many TRBJ1-2 - TRBV5-5
TGTGCCACCAGTGACCCCCAGGGGGGGAACTATGGCTACACCTTC CATSDPQGGNYGYTF many TRBJ1-2 TRBD1 TRBV24-1
TGTGCTAGCAGCCAGAGCGGAGCCGGCAATGAGCAGTTCTTC CASSQSGAGNEQFF many TRBJ2-1 - TRBV7-7
TGTGCCACCAGTGGAGGCGGCAGGGGGCCCAATGAGCAGTTCTTC CATSGGGRGPNEQFF few TRBJ2-1 TRBD1 TRBV24-1
TGTGCCAGCAGTGAAACACTAGAGGGGGAGACCCAGTACTTC CASSETLEGETQYF few TRBJ2-5 - TRBV2
TGTGCCAGCAGTAGGACAGGGGGGAACACTGAAGCTTTCTTT CASSRTGGNTEAFF many TRBJ1-1 TRBD1 TRBV5-1
TGTGCCAGCAGCCAATCCCCAGGTCCCCGGGGGGCGGGCAATGAGCAGTTCTTC CASSQSPGPRGAGNEQFF many TRBJ2-1 - TRBV4-2
TGTGCCAGCAGAAATGCCCCCCCAGCCACTGAAGCTTTCTTT CASRNAPPATEAFF - TRBJ1-1 - TRBV12-3/TRBV12-4
TGCGCCAGCAGCACCAGCGGGGATAAAAACATTCAGTACTTC CASSTSGDKNIQYF many TRBJ2-4 TRBD2 TRBV5-1
TGTGCCACCGGAACCGGGACAGGACTACTGGAGACCCAGTACTTC CATGTGTGLLETQYF - TRBJ2-5 TRBD1 TRBV19